Below, 23 T cell receptor beta chains from the same sample are listed, as sequenced in a study of beta chain features in type 1 diabetes. Every isolated RNA sample was fully reverse transcribed, so sequencing captured expressed TCRB transcripts. The repertoire was sequenced with immunoSEQ multiplex PCR; TCRdb's copy has only in-frame clones and lacks some. The sample shows approximately 400,000 clones, roughly 15% of them seen only once. Specimen: naive CD4+ T cells from blood. Source of these receptors: a woman aged 18-29 years in good health.

The V and J genes are TRBV25-1 and TRBJ1-1; D is unresolved. The V and J ends lost 9 bases and 3 bases respectively, with 8 bases between them. Germline CDR1 and CDR2: MGHDK and SYGVNS. The CDR3 extends over 11 amino acids. As DNA, the CDR3 is TGTGCCAGTCGTCGGGACACTGAAGCTTTCTTT. Amino acids: CASRRDTEAFF.

This clone was observed a few times. Germline and junction disagree at one end, which may indicate a read error. The V call is TRBV5-4, the J call TRBJ2-1; 11 nucleotides align to TRBD2. This CDR3 has 14 amino acids. Germline lookup yields CDR1 SGHNT and CDR2 YYREEE (reference sequence). CDR3 sequence (DNA): TGTGCCAGCAGATTGGGACTAGCGGCCAATGAGCAGTTCTTC. It encodes CASRLGLAANEQFF.

In this sample, this clone turned up a few times. CDR3 nucleotides: TGTGCCAGCCGGAGGGACCCAGATACGCAGTATTTT. Its protein product is CASRRDPDTQYF. The chain couples TRBV27 to TRBJ2-3, with D perhaps TRBD2 (6 bases). The CDR3 sequence is 12 residues long. The V gene lost 8 bases and the J gene lost 4 bases, with 10 bases spanning the gap. Germline loops: CDR1 MNHEY, CDR2 SMNVEV (reference sequence).

This clone occurred a few times. The chain is built from TRBV18 and TRBJ1-2; 9 positions match TRBD1. V lost 3 bases, J lost 6 bases, and 11 bases stayed unmatched. Germline V lookup: CDR1 KGHSH, CDR2 LQKENI. The CDR3 sequence is 16 residues long. CDR3 sequence: CASSPLAGTGNDGYTF. The CDR3 DNA reads TGTGCCAGCTCACCTCTAGCCGGGACAGGGAACGATGGCTACACCTTC.

The chain couples TRBV7-9 to TRBJ1-1; no definite D call. The CDR3 totals 14 residues. V was clipped by 3 bases and J by 1 base, with 9 bases between them. CDR1 SEHNR and CDR2 FQNEAQ come from the germline V gene (reference sequence). Here the CDR3 DNA reads TGTGCCAGCAGCTTTTCATCAGGGAACACTGAAGCTTTCTTT. Translating it yields CASSFSSGNTEAFF.

This clone was counted a few times. The chain combines TRBV7-8 with TRBJ1-2; D not certain. Germline V gene lookup returns CDR1 SGHVS and CDR2 FQNEAQ. Trimming shortened V by 5 bases and J by 7 bases, and 20 bases separated the two germline ends. The CDR3 extends over 15 amino acids. The CDR3 loop reads CASSPKTPLPPGYTF. CDR3 in DNA: TGTGCCAGCAGCCCGAAGACACCTCTCCCTCCTGGCTACACCTTC.

This clone occurred a few times. This rearrangement joins TRBV5-1 to TRBJ1-5; no definite D call. Trimming took 4 bases from V and 7 from J, leaving 18 bases between them. Germline V gene sequence: CDR1 SGHRS, CDR2 YFSETQ. This CDR3 contains 15 residues. This CDR3 reads CASSEGLYTGQPQHF. CDR3 bases: TGCGCCAGCAGCGAAGGACTTTACACGGGGCAGCCCCAGCATTTT.

Only a few counts were recorded for this clone. The chain uses TRBV4-3 and TRBJ2-3; possibly TRBD1 for D (6 bases). The CDR3 has 14 residues. Trimming took 1 base from V and 5 from J, leaving 10 bases between them. Germline assignment: CDR1 LGHNA and CDR2 YSLEER. The CDR3 reads CASSQVWGRDTQYF. For the CDR3, the DNA is TGCGCCAGCAGCCAAGTTTGGGGGCGAGATACGCAGTATTTT.

About this clone: At the DNA level, this CDR3 is encoded by other sequences in the same sample as well. V and J are TRBV5-1 and TRBJ2-5, with 7 bases fitting TRBD1. The CDR3 covers 14 residues. The V gene end was trimmed by 3 bases and the J gene end by 1 base; junction bases not matched to a gene: 3. Germline V lookup: CDR1 SGHRS, CDR2 YFSETQ. CDR3: CASSSGTAQETQYF. CDR3 in DNA: TGCGCCAGCAGCTCCGGGACAGCCCAAGAGACCCAGTACTTC.

This chain uses TRBV19 with TRBJ2-1; 9 nucleotides line up with TRBD2. The CDR3 runs 18 residues. Germline lookup yields CDR1 LNHDA and CDR2 SQIVND (reference sequence). Trimming at V came to 0 bases and at J to 8 bases, leaving 14 bases not matched to a gene. For the CDR3, the DNA is TGTGCCAGTAGTATAGATGACAGGTCCGGGACTAGCAGCGATGAGCAGTTCTTC. It is translated as CASSIDDRSGTSSDEQFF.

This clone was counted a few times. Here the CDR3 reads CSATGTSGLDTQYF. As DNA, the CDR3 is TGCAGCGCAACCGGGACTAGCGGGCTGGATACGCAGTATTTT. The genes are TRBV29-1 and TRBJ2-3; 12 positions agree with TRBD2. Germline assignment: CDR1 SQVTM and CDR2 ANQGSEA. CDR3 size: 14 residues. Trimming took 7 bases from V and 6 from J; bases not matched to a gene: 8.

As DNA, the CDR3 is TGCGCCAGCAGCTTGGAGCTCGGCGCCGGGAACTATGGCTACACCTTC. The encoded protein is CASSLELGAGNYGYTF. The V gene is TRBV5-1, the J gene TRBJ1-2, with D unclear. The V gene lost 0 bases and the J gene lost 2 bases, with 14 bases spanning the gap. The germline V gene has CDR1 SGHRS and CDR2 YFSETQ. This CDR3 contains 16 residues.

The chain has TRBV29-1 and TRBJ1-3; D unclear. Trimming took off 2 bases at V and 0 bases at J, with 5 bases between the two ends. This CDR3 has 13 amino acids. CDR1 and CDR2 (germline): SQVTM, ANQGSEA. Here the CDR3 DNA reads TGCAGCGTTGAAACCAGCTCTGGAAACACCATATATTTT. This codes for CSVETSSGNTIYF.

This clone has more than one count but fewer than ten. CDR3 coding DNA: TGTGCCAGCAGGGACAGGGGGCGCGGTCAGCCCCAGCATTTT. Its protein is CASRDRGRGQPQHF. The rearrangement joins TRBV19 to TRBJ1-5, with 12 bases aligning to TRBD1. This CDR3 has 14 amino acids. CDR1 and CDR2 (germline): LNHDA, SQIVND (reference sequence). Trimming took 9 bases from V and 6 from J; bases not matched to a gene: 6.

This clone was picked up a small number of times. The V call is TRBV5-4, the J call TRBJ2-3, with 7 bases matching TRBD2. The CDR3 totals 15 residues. The germline V gene encodes CDR1 SGHNT and CDR2 YYREEE (reference sequence). V lost 0 bases, J lost 2 bases, and 3 bases stayed unmatched. The CDR3 loop is CASSLVAGVTDTQYF. In DNA, the CDR3 is TGTGCCAGCAGCTTGGTCGCGGGAGTCACAGATACGCAGTATTTT.

V usage is TRBV27 and J usage is TRBJ2-5; 11 bases fit TRBD1. The CDR3 loop spans 16 amino acids. Germline assignment: CDR1 MNHEY and CDR2 SMNVEV (reference sequence). V was pared by 2 bases and J by 6 bases, with 8 bases of the junction left unmatched. As DNA, the CDR3 is TGTGCCAGCAGTTTAGGACCGGGACAGGGGGTAAAGACCCAGTACTTC. This codes for CASSLGPGQGVKTQYF.

This chain uses TRBV9 with TRBJ2-1, with 8 bases aligning to TRBD2. Trimming cost V 6 bases and J 4 bases; bases outside gene matches: 6. The V gene's germline CDR1 is SGDLS and CDR2 YYNGEE. The CDR3 sequence is 14 residues long. The CDR3 DNA reads TGTGCCAGCACACCGGGACTAGGGTACAATGAGCAGTTCTTC. Translated: CASTPGLGYNEQFF.

The chain combines TRBV11-2 with TRBJ2-1; 11 nucleotides align to TRBD2. V shed 4 bases, J shed 7 bases, and the junction held 9 bases outside the gene matches. Per germline, CDR1 SGHAT and CDR2 FQNNGV. The CDR3 has 16 amino acids. CDR3 DNA sequence: TGTGCCAGCAGCTCTTTAGCGGGAGGGTTCGAGAATGAGCAGTTCTTC. Protein product: CASSSLAGGFENEQFF.

The J gene is TRBJ2-3, the V gene TRBV18; 8 bases are a match to TRBD1. CDR3 length equals 14 residues. Germline CDR1 reads KGHSH; CDR2 reads LQKENI. Trimming at V came to 6 bases and at J to 3 bases, leaving 5 bases not matched to a gene. CDR3 residues: CASSFGQGTDTQYF. CDR3 DNA: TGTGCCAGCTCTTTCGGACAGGGAACAGATACGCAGTATTTT.

V and J are TRBV5-6 and TRBJ1-5, with 7 bases aligning to TRBD1. CDR1 SGHDT and CDR2 YYEEEE come from the germline V gene. The CDR3 sequence is 14 residues long. Germline trimming cut 4 bases from V and 1 base from J; bases unmatched to any gene: 2. CDR3 DNA: TGTGCCAGCAGCAGGGGACAGAGCAATCAGCCCCAGCATTTT. It yields the protein CASSRGQSNQPQHF.

The genes are TRBV29-1 and TRBJ2-3, with a weak D call TRBD1 (6 bases). The CDR3 totals 14 residues. Trimming took off 2 bases at V and 1 base at J, with 10 bases between the two ends. Germline CDR1 is SQVTM and CDR2 is ANQGSEA. This CDR3 reads CSVERAGGTDTQYF. The CDR3 nucleotides are TGCAGCGTTGAAAGGGCAGGGGGCACAGATACGCAGTATTTT.

This clone has more than one count but fewer than ten. The chain carries TRBV4-3 and TRBJ2-1, with D possibly being TRBD2 (6 bases). Trimming pared 4 bases from V and 10 bases from J, leaving 11 bases between. The CDR3 extends over 12 amino acids. Germline CDR1 LGHNA, CDR2 YSLEER. The CDR3 sequence is CASSRRAGEQFF. CDR3 sequence (DNA): TGCGCCAGCAGCCGCAGGGCGGGAGAGCAGTTCTTC.

This clone has just a few counts. The V and J genes are TRBV6-5 and TRBJ2-7; TRBD1 aligns across 9 bases. CDR3 length: 15 residues. Germline values: CDR1 MNHEY, CDR2 SVGAGI. Trimming at V came to 7 bases and at J to 4 bases, leaving 11 bases not matched to a gene. This CDR3 reads CASTPSWTGAYEQYF. The CDR3 DNA reads TGTGCCAGCACCCCTAGTTGGACAGGGGCTTACGAGCAGTACTTC.